The T cell receptor beta chain under discussion was sequenced for a study of immune heterogeneity within non-small cell lung tumors. Notes on the study in general: A moderate but significant correlation was found, linking local T-cell clonality with local tumor mutational burden (R 0.3 to 0.35).

CDR1 is SEHNR and CDR2 is FQNEAQ in the germline V gene (reference sequence). The CDR3 contains 15 residues. The V end lost 4 bases, the J end lost 4 bases, and 13 bases lay between the germline ends. On this clonotype itself: What it recognizes is unknown.

Using 32 V and 13 J primers, multiplex PCR amplified TCR beta CDR3. TCRdb processed the multiplex PCR reads anew with MiXCR; each CDR3 protein has one entry. The table lists about 34,000 distinct CDR3 sequences, 28% of them singletons. Per sample, 600 ng of bulk tumor genomic DNA was the template used. Collection of several biopsies per primary tumor, spaced far apart, took place during surgery. Samples came from untreated patients having curative surgery for newly diagnosed non-small cell lung cancer. The sequence derives from a man between 35 and 55 years old with non-small cell lung cancer. The sample consisted of lung tumor tissue. The chain has TRBV7-9 and TRBJ2-2, with D tentatively TRBD1 or TRBD2 (5 bases each). This CDR3 is CASSYWGSGTGELFF. The CDR3 nucleotides are TGTGCCAGCAGCTACTGGGGGAGTGGCACCGGGGAGCTGTTTTTT.